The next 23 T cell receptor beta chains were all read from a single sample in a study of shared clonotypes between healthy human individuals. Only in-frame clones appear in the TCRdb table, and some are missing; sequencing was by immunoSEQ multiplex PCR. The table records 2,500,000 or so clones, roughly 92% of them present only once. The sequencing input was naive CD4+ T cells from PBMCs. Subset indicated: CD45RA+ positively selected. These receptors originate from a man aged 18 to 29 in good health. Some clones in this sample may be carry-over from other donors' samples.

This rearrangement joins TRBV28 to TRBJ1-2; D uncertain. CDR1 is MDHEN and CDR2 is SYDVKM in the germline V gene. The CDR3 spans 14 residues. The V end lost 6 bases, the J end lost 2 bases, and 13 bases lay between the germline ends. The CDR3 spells CASSRSVSNYGYTF. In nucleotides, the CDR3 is TGTGCCAGCAGCCGATCGGTGTCGAACTATGGCTACACCTTC.

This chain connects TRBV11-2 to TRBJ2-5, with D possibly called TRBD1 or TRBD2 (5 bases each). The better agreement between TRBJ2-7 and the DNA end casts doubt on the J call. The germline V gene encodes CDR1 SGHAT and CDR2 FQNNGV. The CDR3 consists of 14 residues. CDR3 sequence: CASSLVGTLYEQYF. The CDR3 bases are TGTGCCAGCAGCTTAGTAGGGACGCTCTACGAGCAGTACTTC.

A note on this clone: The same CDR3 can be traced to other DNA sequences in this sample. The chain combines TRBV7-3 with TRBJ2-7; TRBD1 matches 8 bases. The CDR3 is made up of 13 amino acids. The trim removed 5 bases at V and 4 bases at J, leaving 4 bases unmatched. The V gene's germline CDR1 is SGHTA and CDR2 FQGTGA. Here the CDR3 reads CASSPGGGYEQYF. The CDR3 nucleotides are TGTGCCAGCAGCCCAGGGGGCGGATACGAGCAGTACTTC.

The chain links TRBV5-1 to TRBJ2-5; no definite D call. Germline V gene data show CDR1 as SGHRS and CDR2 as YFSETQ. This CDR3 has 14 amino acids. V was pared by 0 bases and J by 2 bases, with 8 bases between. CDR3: CASSLGMQQETQYF. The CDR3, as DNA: TGCGCCAGCAGCTTGGGGATGCAGCAAGAGACCCAGTACTTC.

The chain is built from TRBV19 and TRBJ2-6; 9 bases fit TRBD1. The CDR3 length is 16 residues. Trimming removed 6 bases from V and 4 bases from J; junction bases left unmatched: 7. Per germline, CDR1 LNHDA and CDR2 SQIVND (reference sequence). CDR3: CASRDRGRTGANVLTF. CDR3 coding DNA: TGTGCCAGTAGGGACAGGGGACGGACGGGGGCCAACGTCCTGACTTTC.

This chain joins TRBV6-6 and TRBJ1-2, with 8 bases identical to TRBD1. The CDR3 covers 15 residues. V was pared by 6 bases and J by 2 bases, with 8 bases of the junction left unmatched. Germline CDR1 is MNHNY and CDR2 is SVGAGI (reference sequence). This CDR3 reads CASSRSRGPNYGYTF. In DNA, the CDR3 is TGTGCCAGCAGCCGGTCCAGGGGGCCCAACTATGGCTACACCTTC.

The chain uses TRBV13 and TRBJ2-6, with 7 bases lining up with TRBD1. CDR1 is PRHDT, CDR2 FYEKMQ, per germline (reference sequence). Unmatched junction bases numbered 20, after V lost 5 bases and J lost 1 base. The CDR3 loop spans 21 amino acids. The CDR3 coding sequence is TGTGCCAGCAGCCCCAGTCCCACGCCGACAGGGTGGATTTCTGGGGCCAACGTCCTGACTTTC. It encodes CASSPSPTPTGWISGANVLTF.

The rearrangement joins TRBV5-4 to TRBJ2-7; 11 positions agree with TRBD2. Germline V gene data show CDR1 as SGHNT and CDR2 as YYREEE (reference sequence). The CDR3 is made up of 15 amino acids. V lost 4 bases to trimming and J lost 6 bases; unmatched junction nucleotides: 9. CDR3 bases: TGTGCCAGCAGCCCCAGCGGGCTAGCGGGAGGCGAGCAGTACTTC. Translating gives CASSPSGLAGGEQYF.

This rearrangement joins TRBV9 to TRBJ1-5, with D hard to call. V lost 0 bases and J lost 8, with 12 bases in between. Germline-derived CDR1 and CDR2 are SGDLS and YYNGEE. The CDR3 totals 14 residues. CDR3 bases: TGTGCCAGCAGCGTAGCTGGGTCGGGAGAGCCCCAGCATTTT. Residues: CASSVAGSGEPQHF.

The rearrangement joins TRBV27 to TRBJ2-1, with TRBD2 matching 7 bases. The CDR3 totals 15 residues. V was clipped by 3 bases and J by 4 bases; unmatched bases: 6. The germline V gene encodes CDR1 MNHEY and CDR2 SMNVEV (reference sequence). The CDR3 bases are TGTGCCAGCAGTTTCCCGGGACTATTTTACAATGAGCAGTTCTTC. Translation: CASSFPGLFYNEQFF.

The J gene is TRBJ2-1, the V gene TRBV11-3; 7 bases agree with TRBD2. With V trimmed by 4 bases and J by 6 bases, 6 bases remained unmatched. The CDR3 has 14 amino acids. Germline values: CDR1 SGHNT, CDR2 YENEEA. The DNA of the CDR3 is TGTGCCAGCAGCTACCGCGGGAGTTCCAATGAGCAGTTCTTC. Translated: CASSYRGSSNEQFF.

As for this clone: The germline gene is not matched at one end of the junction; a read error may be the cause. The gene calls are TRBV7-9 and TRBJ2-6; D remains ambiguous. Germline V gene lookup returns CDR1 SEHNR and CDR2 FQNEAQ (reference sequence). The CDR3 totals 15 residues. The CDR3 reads CASRLDRSGANVLTF. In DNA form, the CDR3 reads TGTGCCAGCAGGTTAGACCGCTCTGGGGCCAACGTCCTGACTTTC.

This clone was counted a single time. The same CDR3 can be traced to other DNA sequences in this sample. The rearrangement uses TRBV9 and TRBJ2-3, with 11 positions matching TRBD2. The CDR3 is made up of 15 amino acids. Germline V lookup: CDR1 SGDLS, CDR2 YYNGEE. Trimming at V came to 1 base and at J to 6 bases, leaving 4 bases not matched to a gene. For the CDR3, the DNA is TGTGCCAGCAGCGTAACTAGCGGGAGTGGGGATACGCAGTATTTT. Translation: CASSVTSGSGDTQYF.

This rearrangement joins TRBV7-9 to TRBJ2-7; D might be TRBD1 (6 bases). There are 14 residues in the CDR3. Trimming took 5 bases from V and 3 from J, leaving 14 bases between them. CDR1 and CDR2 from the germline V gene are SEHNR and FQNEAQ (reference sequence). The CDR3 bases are TGTGCCAGCAGCCCAGGACAGTCCAACTACGAGCAGTACTTC. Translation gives CASSPGQSNYEQYF.

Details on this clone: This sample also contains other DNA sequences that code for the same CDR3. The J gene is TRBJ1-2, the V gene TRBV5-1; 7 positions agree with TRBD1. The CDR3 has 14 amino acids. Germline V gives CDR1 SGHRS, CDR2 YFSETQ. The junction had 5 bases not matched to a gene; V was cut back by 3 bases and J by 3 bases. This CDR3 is CASSSNRGDYGYTF. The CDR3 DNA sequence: TGCGCCAGCAGCTCAAACAGGGGTGACTATGGCTACACCTTC.

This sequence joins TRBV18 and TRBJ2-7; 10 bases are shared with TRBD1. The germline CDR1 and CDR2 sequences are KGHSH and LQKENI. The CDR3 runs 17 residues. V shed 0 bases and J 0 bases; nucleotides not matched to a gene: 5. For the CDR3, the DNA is TGTGCCAGCTCACCACCGATGGGACAGGGGCTCTCCTACGAGCAGTACTTC. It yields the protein CASSPPMGQGLSYEQYF.

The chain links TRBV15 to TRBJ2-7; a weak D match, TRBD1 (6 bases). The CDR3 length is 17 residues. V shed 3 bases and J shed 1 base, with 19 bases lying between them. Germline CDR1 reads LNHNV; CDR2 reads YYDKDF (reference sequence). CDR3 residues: CATSSRWRAGASYEQYF. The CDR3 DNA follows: TGTGCCACCAGCAGCCGATGGCGGGCAGGGGCGTCCTACGAGCAGTACTTC. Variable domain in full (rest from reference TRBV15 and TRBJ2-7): DAMVIQNPRYQVTQFGKPVTLSCSQTLNHNVMYWYQQKSSQAPKLLFHYYDKDFNNEADTPDNFQSRRPNTSFCFLDIRSPGLGDTAMYLCATSSRWRAGASYEQYFGPGTRLTVT.

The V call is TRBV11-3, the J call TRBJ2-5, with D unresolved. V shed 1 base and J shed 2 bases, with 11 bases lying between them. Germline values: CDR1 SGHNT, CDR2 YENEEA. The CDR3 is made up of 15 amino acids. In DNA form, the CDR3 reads TGTGCCAGCAGCTTAGGGCAGAGGCAGCAAGAGACCCAGTACTTC. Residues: CASSLGQRQQETQYF. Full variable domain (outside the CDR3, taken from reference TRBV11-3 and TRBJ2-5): EAGVVQSPRYKIIEKKQPVAFWCNPISGHNTLYWYLQNLGQGPELLIRYENEEAVDDSQLPKDRFSAERLKGVDSTLKIQPAELGDSAVYLCASSLGQRQQETQYFGPGTRLLVL.

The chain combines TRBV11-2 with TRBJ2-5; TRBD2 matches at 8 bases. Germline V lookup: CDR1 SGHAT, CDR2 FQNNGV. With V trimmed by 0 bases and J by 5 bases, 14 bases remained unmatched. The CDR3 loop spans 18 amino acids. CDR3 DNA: TGTGCCAGCAGCTTAGATTGGGGACTAGTAAGAGAGCGGGAGACCCAGTACTTC. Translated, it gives CASSLDWGLVRERETQYF.

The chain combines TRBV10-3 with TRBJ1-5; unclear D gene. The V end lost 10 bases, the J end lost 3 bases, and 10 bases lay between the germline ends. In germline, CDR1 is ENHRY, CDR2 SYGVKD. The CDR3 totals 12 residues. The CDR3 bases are TGTGCCAACGTCCCGATCAATCAGCCCCAGCATTTT. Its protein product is CANVPINQPQHF.

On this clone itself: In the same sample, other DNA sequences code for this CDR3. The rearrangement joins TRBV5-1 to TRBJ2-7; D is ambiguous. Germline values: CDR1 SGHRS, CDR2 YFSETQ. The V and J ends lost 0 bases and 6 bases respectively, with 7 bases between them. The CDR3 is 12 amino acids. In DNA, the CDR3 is TGCGCCAGCAGCTTGGAAGGTTTCGAGCAGTACTTC. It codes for CASSLEGFEQYF. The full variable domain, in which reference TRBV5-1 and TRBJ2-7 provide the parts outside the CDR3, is KAGVTQTPRYLIKTRGQQVTLSCSPISGHRSVSWYQQTPGQGLQFLFEYFSETQRNKGNFPGRFSGRQFSNSRSEMNVSTLELGDSALYLCASSLEGFEQYFGPGTRLTVT.

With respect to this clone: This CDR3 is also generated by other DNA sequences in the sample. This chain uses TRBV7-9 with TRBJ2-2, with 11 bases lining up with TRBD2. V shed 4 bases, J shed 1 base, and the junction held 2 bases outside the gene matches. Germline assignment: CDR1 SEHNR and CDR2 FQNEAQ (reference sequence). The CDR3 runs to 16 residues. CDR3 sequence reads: CASSSGTSGNTGELFF. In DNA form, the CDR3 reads TGTGCCAGCAGCTCGGGGACTAGCGGGAACACCGGGGAGCTGTTTTTT.

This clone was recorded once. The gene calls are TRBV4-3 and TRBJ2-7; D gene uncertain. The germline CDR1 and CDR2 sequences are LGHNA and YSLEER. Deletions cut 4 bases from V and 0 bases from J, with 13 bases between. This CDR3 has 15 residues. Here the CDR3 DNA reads TGCGCCAGCAGCCGGCAGAGGAGTAGCTCCTACGAGCAGTACTTC. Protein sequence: CASSRQRSSSYEQYF.